Shown below are 27 T cell receptor beta chains from a single sample sequenced in a study of CD8 T cells in ankylosing spondylitis. Notes on the study in general: Fewer than 10 highly homologous variants formed a TCR beta motif that appeared characteristic of ankylosing spondylitis blood.

Their specific antigens are unknown. MiXCR, applied by TCRdb to the 5' RACE reads, yields one record per CDR3 protein. There are just under 550,000 distinct CDR3 sequences in the sample; about 13% occur only once, and approximately 6.2% lies in the top ten. Material for sequencing was blood, either unsorted or a sorted T cell fraction (not recorded which). The receptor source for this set is a male donor with ankylosing spondylitis.

The chain joins TRBV20-1 to TRBJ2-1, with a tentative D call TRBD2 (5 bases). The V gene's germline CDR1 is DFQATT and CDR2 SNEGSKA (reference sequence). V was pared by 7 bases and J by 0 bases, with 16 bases between. This CDR3 contains 15 residues. The CDR3 bases are TGCAGTGTGAAGAGGGCGATGAGCTCCTACAATGAGCAGTTCTTC. Translated: CSVKRAMSSYNEQFF.

For this clonotype: The junction shows a germline mismatch at one end, possibly a read error. CDR3 in DNA: TGTGCCAGCAGCTTACCAGGAACTATTGAAAAACTGTTTTTT. It specifies CASSLPGTIEKLFF. V and J are TRBV7-2 and TRBJ1-4; D gene uncertain. The CDR3 totals 14 residues. CDR1 and CDR2 (germline): SGHTA, FQGNSA.

The CDR3 sequence is CATSTSPGTLQETQYF. The CDR3 DNA is TGTGCTACATCCACTTCCCCAGGGACCCTCCAAGAGACCCAGTACTTC. V usage is TRBV19 and J usage is TRBJ2-5; TRBD1 or TRBD2 may be the D gene (5 bases each). CDR1 is LNHDA and CDR2 is SQIVND in the germline V gene (reference sequence). The CDR3 length is 16 residues.

This clonotype was counted a few times. The chain combines TRBV20-1 with TRBJ1-3, with 7 bases matching TRBD1. J was trimmed by 0 bases and V by 6 bases; bases with no gene match: 8. This CDR3 region has 15 residues. CDR1 is DFQATT and CDR2 is SNEGSKA in the germline V gene (reference sequence). The CDR3 spells CSALPRDSSGNTIYF. Here the CDR3 DNA reads TGCAGTGCCCTCCCTCGGGACAGCTCTGGAAACACCATATATTTT.

This clonotype was recorded many times. The V call is TRBV4-1, the J call TRBJ2-1; D tentatively fits TRBD1 or TRBD2 (7 bases each). The CDR3 spans 15 residues. Germline loops: CDR1 MGHRA, CDR2 YSYEKL. V lost 3 bases and J lost 7, with 16 bases in between. Here the CDR3 reads CASSQEGGGWNEQFF. The CDR3 DNA is TGCGCCAGCAGCCAGGAGGGAGGGGGCTGGAATGAGCAGTTCTTC.

The gene calls are TRBV5-1 and TRBJ1-1; a possible D gene is TRBD1 (5 bases). Per germline, CDR1 SGHRS and CDR2 YFSETQ. Trimming cost V 0 bases and J 2 bases, with 14 bases left between them. The CDR3 has 16 residues. CDR3 in DNA: TGCGCCAGCAGCTTGGATGCAGGGAAGGGCAACACTGAAGCTTTCTTT. Its protein is CASSLDAGKGNTEAFF. The whole variable domain, filled in from reference TRBV5-1 and TRBJ1-1, reads KAGVTQTPRYLIKTRGQQVTLSCSPISGHRSVSWYQQTPGQGLQFLFEYFSETQRNKGNFPGRFSGRQFSNSRSEMNVSTLELGDSALYLCASSLDAGKGNTEAFFGQGTRLTVV.

V is TRBV12-3 or TRBV12-4 and J is TRBJ2-3; 9 bases are a match to TRBD1. CDR3 size: 16 residues. Trimming removed 6 bases from V and 0 bases from J; junction bases left unmatched: 7. Written as DNA, the CDR3 is TGTGCCAGCAGACCTAACAGGGGGCAGAGCACAGATACGCAGTATTTT. It is translated as CASRPNRGQSTDTQYF.

The V call is TRBV30, the J call TRBJ2-4; 7 bases line up with TRBD1. The ends lost 1 base at V and 9 bases at J; junction bases unmatched: 9. CDR1 GTSNPN and CDR2 SVGIG come from the germline V gene (reference sequence). The CDR3 loop spans 14 amino acids. CDR3 residues: CAWSALQGRSIQYF. DNA for the CDR3: TGTGCCTGGAGTGCCTTACAGGGGCGGAGCATTCAGTACTTC.

The chain combines TRBV3-1 with TRBJ2-7; 12 bases align to TRBD2. Germline V lookup: CDR1 LGHDT, CDR2 YNNKEL (reference sequence). The CDR3 is 15 residues long. V shed 3 bases and J 6 bases; nucleotides not matched to a gene: 6. CDR3 residues: CASSHDGLAGPEQYF. The CDR3 region has the DNA TGTGCCAGCAGCCACGACGGACTAGCGGGACCCGAGCAGTACTTC.

The V and J genes are TRBV27 and TRBJ2-2; 13 positions agree with TRBD2. The V segment lost 7 bases and the J segment 3 bases; nucleotides outside the gene matches: 8. CDR3 length: 17 amino acids. Germline V CDR1 and CDR2: MNHEY, SMNVEV (reference sequence). The CDR3 nucleotides are TGTGCCAGCACCCAAATTGGACTAGCGGGAGACACCGGGGAGCTGTTTTTT. As protein: CASTQIGLAGDTGELFF.

This sequence joins TRBV7-9 and TRBJ1-1, with TRBD1 identical over 10 bases. The CDR3 length is 15 residues. The germline V gene encodes CDR1 SEHNR and CDR2 FQNEAQ (reference sequence). Trimming at V came to 5 bases and at J to 10 bases, leaving 13 bases not matched to a gene. Written as DNA, the CDR3 is TGTGCCAGCAGCACTCGCCGCAGGACAGGGGGACTAGCTTTCTTT. Protein product: CASSTRRRTGGLAFF.

This clonotype was recorded many times. The chain combines TRBV6-1 with TRBJ2-3; 7 bases fit TRBD2. This CDR3 comprises 15 residues. Germline CDR1 MNHNS, CDR2 SASEGT. The ends lost 1 base at V and 1 base at J; junction bases unmatched: 2. CDR3 bases: TGTGCCAGCAGTGAAGATGGGGGGGGCACAGATACGCAGTATTTT. It codes for CASSEDGGGTDTQYF.

This clonotype was counted a few times. The CDR3 is CASSVGLAGGYEQFF. The CDR3 region has the DNA TGTGCCAGCAGTGTAGGACTAGCGGGAGGCTATGAGCAGTTCTTC. The gene calls are TRBV6-1 and TRBJ2-1; 14 nucleotides line up with TRBD2. Germline CDR1 and CDR2: MNHNS and SASEGT. Trimming removed 4 bases from V and 8 bases from J; junction bases left unmatched: 4. The CDR3 spans 15 residues.

This clonotype was observed a few times. V usage is TRBV10-1 and J usage is TRBJ2-1; D is ambiguous. V was cut by 4 bases and J by 6 bases, with 4 bases left in between. The CDR3 consists of 11 residues. The V gene's germline CDR1 is WNHNN and CDR2 SYGVQD (reference sequence). CDR3 residues: CASSGSNEQFF. The CDR3 region has the DNA TGCGCCAGCAGTGGGAGCAATGAGCAGTTCTTC.

V usage is TRBV12-3 or TRBV12-4 and J usage is TRBJ2-7, with unresolved D. The CDR3 consists of 16 residues. The germline V and J ends were trimmed by 3 bases and 6 bases, with 21 bases remaining between them. This CDR3 is CASSFPWPVTEREQYV. The CDR3 DNA follows: TGTGCCAGCAGTTTTCCCTGGCCGGTGACCGAGCGCGAGCAGTACGTC.

This clonotype has a handful of counts. The chain joins TRBV27 to TRBJ2-1; 10 bases fit TRBD2. Germline CDR1 is MNHEY and CDR2 is SMNVEV (reference sequence). This CDR3 contains 16 residues. The ends lost 4 bases at V and 4 bases at J; junction bases unmatched: 7. CDR3 protein: CASSSLAGGGYNEQFF. The CDR3 nucleotides read TGTGCCAGCAGTTCCTTAGCGGGAGGTGGGTACAATGAGCAGTTCTTC.

The chain is built from TRBV12-3 or TRBV12-4 and TRBJ2-5, with TRBD2 matching over 11 bases. There are 16 residues in the CDR3. Trimming took 5 bases from V and 4 from J; bases not matched to a gene: 9. The chain's CDR3 is CASSPGSSGRRETQYF. Here the CDR3 DNA reads TGTGCCAGCAGTCCCGGTTCTAGCGGGAGGAGAGAGACCCAGTACTTC.

This clonotype has ten or more counts. The chain carries TRBV4-1 and TRBJ2-7; 10 bases line up with TRBD2. The CDR3 spans 14 residues. The V segment lost 4 bases and the J segment 3 bases; nucleotides outside the gene matches: 3. Germline CDR1 MGHRA, CDR2 YSYEKL. In DNA form, the CDR3 reads TGCGCCAGCAGCCTCTCTAGCGGGAGCTACGAGCAGTACGTC. As protein: CASSLSSGSYEQYV.

This clonotype was observed a handful of times. The chain carries TRBV11-2 and TRBJ2-1; the match to TRBD2 covers 14 bases. CDR1 and CDR2 from the germline V gene are SGHAT and FQNNGV. This CDR3 spans 18 amino acids. The junction had 2 bases not matched to a gene; V was cut back by 1 base and J by 0 bases. CDR3: CASSLGGTSGSSYNEQFF. The DNA of the CDR3 is TGTGCCAGCAGCTTAGGAGGGACTAGCGGGAGCTCCTACAATGAGCAGTTCTTC.

The rearrangement links TRBV5-5 to TRBJ2-4, with TRBD1 as a possible D gene (5 bases). Germline V gene data show CDR1 as SGHKS and CDR2 as YYEKEE (reference sequence). Deletions cut 4 bases from V and 0 bases from J, with 11 bases between. CDR3 length equals 15 residues. CDR3 DNA: TGTGCCAGCAGCACGACGCAGGGAGCCAAAAACATTCAGTACTTC. Residues: CASSTTQGAKNIQYF.

Only a few counts were recorded for this clonotype. The chain combines TRBV12-3 or TRBV12-4 with TRBJ2-5; D tentatively fits TRBD1 or TRBD2 (5 bases each). The CDR3 is 15 residues long. V was cut by 1 base and J by 0 bases, with 9 bases left in between. The CDR3 reads CASSLGGRHQETQYF. Written as DNA, the CDR3 is TGTGCCAGCAGTTTAGGGGGACGGCACCAAGAGACCCAGTACTTC.

In its sample, this clonotype was seen a few times. The chain has TRBV10-3 and TRBJ1-2; D might be TRBD1 (6 bases). CDR1 ENHRY and CDR2 SYGVKD come from the germline V gene. The length of the CDR3 is 14 residues. V dropped 4 bases and J dropped 3 bases, with 12 bases sitting between them. Here the CDR3 DNA reads TGTGCCATCAGTGGACCTGGGGGCTACTATGGCTACACCTTC. The encoded protein is CAISGPGGYYGYTF.

The chain links TRBV6-4 to TRBJ1-2; D is undetermined. The V end lost 3 bases, the J end lost 5 bases, and 13 bases lay between the germline ends. The CDR3 is 14 amino acids. Germline assignment: CDR1 MRHNA and CDR2 SNTAGT. The CDR3 loop is CASSEIRGRYGYTF. CDR3 sequence (DNA): TGTGCCAGCAGTGAAATTCGAGGGAGGTATGGCTACACCTTC.

The rearrangement links TRBV7-9 to TRBJ2-3, with 8 nucleotides matching TRBD2. Germline CDR1 is SEHNR and CDR2 is FQNEAQ (reference sequence). The J segment lost 3 bases and the V segment lost 4 bases, leaving 9 bases of the junction unmatched. CDR3 length: 16 residues. CDR3 in amino acids: CASSSLTSGKTDTQYF. The CDR3 DNA is TGTGCCAGCAGCTCACTCACTAGCGGAAAAACAGATACGCAGTATTTT.

This chain links TRBV20-1 with TRBJ1-1; D is uncertain. The CDR3 sequence is 13 residues long. V gave up 6 bases and J gave up 0 bases, with 11 bases separating them. Germline V gives CDR1 DFQATT, CDR2 SNEGSKA (reference sequence). CDR3 region: CSAEEQMNTEAFF. The CDR3 DNA sequence: TGCAGTGCCGAGGAACAGATGAACACTGAAGCTTTCTTT.

This clonotype has only a few counts. The CDR3 DNA follows: TGCAGTGCTACCCAGGGGTACAATCAGCCCCAGCATTTT. Its protein product is CSATQGYNQPQHF. The V call is TRBV20-1, the J call TRBJ1-5, with D maybe TRBD1 (6 bases). V lost 4 bases, J lost 3 bases, and 10 bases lay in between. The CDR3 length is 13 residues. Germline CDR1 is DFQATT and CDR2 is SNEGSKA (reference sequence).

This clonotype was seen many times. The chain has TRBV12-3 or TRBV12-4 and TRBJ2-1, with 10 bases that match TRBD1. This CDR3 is 14 amino acids long. V lost 8 bases to trimming and J lost 3 bases; unmatched junction nucleotides: 4. The CDR3 bases are TGTGCCAGCCGGCGGACAGGGGGCTACAATGAGCAGTTCTTC. Amino acid sequence: CASRRTGGYNEQFF.